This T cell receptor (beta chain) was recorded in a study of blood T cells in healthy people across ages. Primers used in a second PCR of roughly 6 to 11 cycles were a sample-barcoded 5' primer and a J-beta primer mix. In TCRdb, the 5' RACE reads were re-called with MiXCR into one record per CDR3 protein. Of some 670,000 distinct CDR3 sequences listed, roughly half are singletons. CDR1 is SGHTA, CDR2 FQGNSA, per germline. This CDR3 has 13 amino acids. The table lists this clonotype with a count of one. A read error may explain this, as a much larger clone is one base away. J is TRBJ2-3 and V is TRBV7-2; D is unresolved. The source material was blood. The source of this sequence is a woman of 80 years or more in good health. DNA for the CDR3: TGTGCCAGCAGCTCAGAGATCACAGATACGCGGTATTTT. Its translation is CASSSEITDTRYF. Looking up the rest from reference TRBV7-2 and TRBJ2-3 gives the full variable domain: GAGVSQSPSNKVTEKGKDVELRCDPISGHTALYWYRQSLGQGLEFLIYFQGNSAPDKSGLPSDRFSAERTGGSVSTLTIQRTQQEDSAVYLCASSSEITDTRYFGPGTRLTVL.